Listed below are T cell receptor beta chains from one sample, sequenced in a study of siplizumab effects on memory and regulatory T cells. These receptors have no known antigen. The method was immunoSEQ multiplex PCR; TCRdb's version includes in-frame clones alone and lacks a portion of them. The table has fewer than 20,000 clones, 40% to 60% seen once; the top ten hold 4.9%. The sequencing input was CFSE-low (dividing) CD4+ T cells sorted from an allogeneic mixed lymphocyte reaction. The receptors come from a human donor in good health; the cells came from an allogeneic mixed lymphocyte reaction. The CDR3 runs from the conserved cysteine through the conserved F or W. Fields, in order: V gene, clone size, J gene, D gene, CDR3 DNA, CDR3 protein. D genes are given only for firm matches. Rows may omit the clone size; those that give it use once, few, many or a size class.

>TRBV7-9|few|TRBJ2-3|.
TGTGCCAGCACCCCCGGAGCGGATACGCAGTATTTT
CASTPGADTQYF
>TRBV6-1|.|TRBJ1-5|TRBD1
TGTGCCAGCGGACCGGACAGGCATAGCAATCAGCCCCAGCATTTT
CASGPDRHSNQPQHF
>TRBV6-1|many|TRBJ2-7|.
TGTGCCAGCAGGACCCGACGGGTCTACGAGCAGTACTTC
CASRTRRVYEQYF
>TRBV18|few|TRBJ2-5|.
TGTGCCAGCTCACCCCCAGGGACCCGAGAGACCCAGTACTTC
CASSPPGTRETQYF
>TRBV28|.|TRBJ1-1|.
TGTGCCAGCAGGCTTGGGGGGATCCTGAACACTGAAGCTTTCTTT
CASRLGGILNTEAFF
>TRBV28|.|TRBJ2-7|.
TGTGCCAGCAGTTTCCGGACGGGCGAGCAGTACTTC
CASSFRTGEQYF
>TRBV10-3|.|TRBJ2-3|.
TGTGCCATCTACGATGGGAGGGGGGGAGATACGCAGTATTTT
CAIYDGRGGDTQYF
>TRBV15|.|TRBJ2-3|.
TGTGCCACCAGCAGAGATTGGGCAGGGCGCACAGATACGCAGTATTTT
CATSRDWAGRTDTQYF
>TRBV10-3|.|TRBJ1-2|.
TGTGCCATCAGTGAGTCGGGTAACGGCTACACCTTC
CAISESGNGYTF
>TRBV19|.|TRBJ2-5|.
TGTGCCAGTAGTTCGTGGACGGCCCCCGTTCTCCAAGAGACCCAGTACTTC
CASSSWTAPVLQETQYF
>TRBV20-1|few|TRBJ2-7|.
TGCAGTGCTAGTTCGGCGGAAGAGCAGTACTTC
CSASSAEEQYF
>TRBV19|.|TRBJ2-5|.
TGTGCCAGTAGTTCCCGCAACTGGTACCAAGAGACCCAGTACTTC
CASSSRNWYQETQYF
>TRBV6-5|.|TRBJ1-4|.
TGTGCCAGCAGTTACTCGCCGGCAACTAATGAAAAACTGTTTTTT
CASSYSPATNEKLFF
>TRBV5-1|medium-sized|TRBJ2-5|TRBD2
TGCGCCAGCAGCACCGGACTAGCGGGGCAAGAGACCCAGTACTTC
CASSTGLAGQETQYF
>TRBV5-1|few|TRBJ2-7|.
TGCGCCAGCAGCTTGGTCGACTCCTACGAGCAGTACTTC
CASSLVDSYEQYF
>TRBV7-7|.|TRBJ2-1|TRBD1
TGTGCCAGCAGCTTATTTCAGGGGGCGGTTGAGCAGTTCTTC
CASSLFQGAVEQFF
>TRBV1|.|TRBJ2-5|.
TGTGGCGGGGGGCCCGAGACCCAGTACTTC
CGGGPETQYF
>TRBV5-4|.|TRBJ2-1|TRBD2
TGTGCCAGCAGCTTCGGGGGGGGATTGGACAATGAGCAGTTCTTC
CASSFGGGLDNEQFF
>TRBV2|.|TRBJ2-3|TRBD2
TGTGCCAGCAAACTAGCGGGGGGGCTGGATACGCAGTATTTT
CASKLAGGLDTQYF
>TRBV18|.|TRBJ2-7|.
TGTGCCAGCTCACCTAATCTCGGAAAGAGCTCCTACGAGCAGTACTTC
CASSPNLGKSSYEQYF
>TRBV30|once|TRBJ1-2|.
TGTGCCTGGAGTTCGCGGGGGTGGGACGGCTACACCTTC
CAWSSRGWDGYTF
>TRBV9|.|TRBJ1-1|.
TGTGCCAGCAGCTTCAGCGCGGAGAACACTGAAGCTTTCTTT
CASSFSAENTEAFF
>TRBV19|.|TRBJ2-1|.
TGTGCCAGTAATACAGGGTCTCACAATGAGCAGTTCTTC
CASNTGSHNEQFF
>TRBV18|.|TRBJ1-2|.
TGTGCCAGCTCACCGAGCATGGGAGATAACTATGGCTACACCTTC
CASSPSMGDNYGYTF
>TRBV19|.|TRBJ2-3|TRBD2
TGTGCCAGTAGTGTGTTAGCGGGGGCCGCGACAGATACGCAGTATTTT
CASSVLAGAATDTQYF
>TRBV7-2|.|TRBJ1-1|.
TGTGCCAGCAGCTTAGCTTTAAGCCAGAACACTGAAGCTTTCTTT
CASSLALSQNTEAFF
>TRBV7-9|few|TRBJ2-5|.
TGTGCCAGCAGCTTCGCAGGGCAAGAGACCCAGTACTTC
CASSFAGQETQYF
>TRBV25-1|.|TRBJ1-2|.
TGTGCCAGCAGTGGATGGGGCACCCAATTTATTGGCTACACCTTC
CASSGWGTQFIGYTF
>TRBV18|.|TRBJ1-2|TRBD1
TGTGCCAGCTCCGAAGGGGGCAGCGCCTATGGCTACACCTTC
CASSEGGSAYGYTF
>TRBV19|.|TRBJ1-1|.
TGTGCCAGTAGTATAGTCAGGAACACTGAAGCTTTCTTT
CASSIVRNTEAFF
>TRBV19|.|TRBJ2-7|.
TGTGCCAGTAGTACGAGACACGGGGACTACGAGCAGTACTTC
CASSTRHGDYEQYF
>TRBV18|.|TRBJ2-5|TRBD1
TGTGCCAGCTCACCACTAGGGACAGTACAAGAGACCCAGTACTTC
CASSPLGTVQETQYF